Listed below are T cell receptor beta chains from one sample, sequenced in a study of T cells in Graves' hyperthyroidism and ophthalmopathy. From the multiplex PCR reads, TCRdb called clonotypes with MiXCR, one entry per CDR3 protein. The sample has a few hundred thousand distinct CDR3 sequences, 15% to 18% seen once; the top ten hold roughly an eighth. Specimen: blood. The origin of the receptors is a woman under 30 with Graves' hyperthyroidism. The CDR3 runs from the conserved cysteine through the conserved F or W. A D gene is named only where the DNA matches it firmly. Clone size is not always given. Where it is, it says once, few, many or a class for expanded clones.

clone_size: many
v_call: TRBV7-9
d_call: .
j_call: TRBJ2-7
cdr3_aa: CASSLNDGGPSHEQYF
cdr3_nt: TGTGCCAGCAGCTTAAACGATGGGGGCCCCTCCCACGAGCAGTACTTC

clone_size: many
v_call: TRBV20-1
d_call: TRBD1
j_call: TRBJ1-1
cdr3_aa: CSAGDRRNTEAFF
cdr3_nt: TGCAGTGCCGGGGACAGGAGGAACACTGAAGCTTTCTTT

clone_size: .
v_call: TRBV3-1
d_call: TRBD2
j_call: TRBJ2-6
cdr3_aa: CASSQDYRLAGESGANVLTF
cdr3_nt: TGTGCCAGCAGCCAAGATTACCGCCTAGCGGGAGAATCTGGGGCCAACGTCCTGACTTTC

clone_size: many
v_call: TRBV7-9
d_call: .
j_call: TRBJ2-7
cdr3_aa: CASSWNRDLYREQYF
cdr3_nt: TGTGCCAGCAGCTGGAACCGGGATCTCTATAGGGAGCAGTACTTC

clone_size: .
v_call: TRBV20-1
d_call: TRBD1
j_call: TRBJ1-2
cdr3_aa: CSARNTTRTGKNYGYTF
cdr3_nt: TGCAGTGCTAGAAATACTACTCGGACAGGGAAAAACTATGGCTACACCTTC

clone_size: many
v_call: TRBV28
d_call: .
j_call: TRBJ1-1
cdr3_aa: CASGTGLVNTEAFF
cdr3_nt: TGTGCCAGCGGGACGGGACTCGTGAACACTGAAGCTTTCTTT

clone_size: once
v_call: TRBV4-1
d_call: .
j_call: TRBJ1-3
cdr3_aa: CASSYLSSGNTIYF
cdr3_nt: TGCGCCAGCAGCTATTTAAGCTCTGGAAACACCATATATTTT

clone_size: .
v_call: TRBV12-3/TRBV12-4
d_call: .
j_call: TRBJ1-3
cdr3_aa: CASSLDSTSSGNTIYF
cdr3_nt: TGTGCCAGCAGTTTGGACAGTACTAGCTCTGGAAACACCATATATTTT

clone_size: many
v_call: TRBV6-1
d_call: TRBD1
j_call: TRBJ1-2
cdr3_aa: CASSIQGGSNYGYTF
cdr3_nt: TGTGCCAGCAGTATACAAGGGGGCAGTAACTATGGCTACACCTTC

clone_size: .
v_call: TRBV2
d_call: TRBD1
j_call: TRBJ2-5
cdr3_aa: CASSRTWTGETQYF
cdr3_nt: TGTGCCAGCAGTCGAACGTGGACAGGGGAGACCCAGTACTTC

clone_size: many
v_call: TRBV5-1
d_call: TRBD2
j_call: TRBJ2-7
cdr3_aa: CASSLRTSSYEQYF
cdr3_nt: TGCGCCAGCAGCTTGAGGACTAGCTCCTACGAGCAGTACTTC

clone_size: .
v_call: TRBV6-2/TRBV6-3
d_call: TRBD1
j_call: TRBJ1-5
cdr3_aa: CASSGLRGTGPNQPQHF
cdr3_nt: TGTGCCAGCAGTGGCCTCAGGGGGACAGGGCCCAATCAGCCCCAGCATTTT

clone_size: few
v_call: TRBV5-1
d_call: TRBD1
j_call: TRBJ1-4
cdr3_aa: CASSLMQGGEKLFF
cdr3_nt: TGCGCCAGCAGCTTGATGCAGGGGGGTGAAAAACTGTTTTTT

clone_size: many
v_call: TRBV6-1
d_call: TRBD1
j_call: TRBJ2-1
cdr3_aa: CASTTAGQGSVGYEQFF
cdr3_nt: TGTGCCAGCACCACCGCGGGACAGGGGTCCGTCGGGTATGAGCAGTTCTTC

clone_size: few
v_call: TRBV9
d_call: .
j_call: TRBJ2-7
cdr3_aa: CASSVEDRNVHEQYF
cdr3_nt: TGTGCCAGCAGCGTAGAAGACAGGAATGTCCACGAGCAGTACTTC

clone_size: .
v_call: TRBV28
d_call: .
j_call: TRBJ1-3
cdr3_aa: CASSFPQGKIGNTIYF
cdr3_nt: TGTGCCAGCAGTTTCCCCCAGGGAAAAATTGGAAACACCATATATTTT

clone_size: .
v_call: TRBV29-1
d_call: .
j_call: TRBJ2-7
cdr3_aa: CSVETGWPYEQYF
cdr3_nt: TGCAGCGTTGAGACGGGCTGGCCCTACGAGCAGTACTTC

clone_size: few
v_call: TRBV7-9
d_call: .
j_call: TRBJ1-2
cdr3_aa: CASSFLASAYGYTF
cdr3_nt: TGTGCCAGCAGCTTCTTGGCCAGCGCCTATGGCTACACCTTC

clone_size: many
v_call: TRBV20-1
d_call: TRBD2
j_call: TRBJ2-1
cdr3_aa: CSAQREAYNEQFF
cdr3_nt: TGCAGTGCTCAGCGGGAGGCTTACAATGAGCAGTTCTTC

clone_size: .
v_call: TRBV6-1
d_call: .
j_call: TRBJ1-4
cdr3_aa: CASRPTWTVTNEKLFF
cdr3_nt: TGTGCCAGCAGACCAACATGGACAGTAACTAATGAAAAACTGTTTTTT

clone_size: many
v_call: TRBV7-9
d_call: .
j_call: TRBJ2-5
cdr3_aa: CASSPKPEIQETQYF
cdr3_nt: TGTGCCAGCAGCCCAAAGCCGGAAATACAAGAGACCCAGTACTTC

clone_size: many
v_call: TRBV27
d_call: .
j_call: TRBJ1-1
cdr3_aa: CASGTVPLEYTEAFF
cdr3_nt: TGTGCCAGCGGGACGGTGCCGCTCGAGTACACTGAAGCTTTCTTT

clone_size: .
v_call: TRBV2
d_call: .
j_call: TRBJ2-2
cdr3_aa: CASSADSSTGELFF
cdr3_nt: TGTGCCAGCAGCGCGGACTCCTCTACCGGGGAGCTGTTTTTT

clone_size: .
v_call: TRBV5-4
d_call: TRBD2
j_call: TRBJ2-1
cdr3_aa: CASSWDASGIWEQFF
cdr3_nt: TGTGCCAGCAGCTGGGACGCTAGCGGGATTTGGGAGCAGTTCTTC

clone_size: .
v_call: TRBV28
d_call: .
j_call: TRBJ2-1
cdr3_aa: CASSLGGFDPFF
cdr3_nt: TGTGCCAGCAGTTTAGGGGGTTTTGATCCGTTCTTC

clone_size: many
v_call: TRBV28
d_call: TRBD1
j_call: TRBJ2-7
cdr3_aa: CASSPRQGRTYEQYF
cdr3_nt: TGTGCCAGCAGCCCAAGACAGGGGAGAACGTACGAGCAGTACTTC

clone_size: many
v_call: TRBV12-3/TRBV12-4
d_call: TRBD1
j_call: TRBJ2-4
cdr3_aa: CASLQGLSKNIQYF
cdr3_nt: TGTGCCAGCCTACAGGGGCTTTCGAAAAACATTCAGTACTTC

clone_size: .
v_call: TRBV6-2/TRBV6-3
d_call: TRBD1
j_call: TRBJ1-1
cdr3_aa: CASSGTELNEAFF
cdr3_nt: TGTGCCAGCAGTGGGACAGAACTAAATGAAGCTTTCTTT

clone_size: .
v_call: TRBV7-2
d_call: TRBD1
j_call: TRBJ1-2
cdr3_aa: CASSLGGTGGREGYTF
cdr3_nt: TGTGCCAGCAGCTTAGGCGGGACAGGGGGTCGAGAAGGCTACACCTTC

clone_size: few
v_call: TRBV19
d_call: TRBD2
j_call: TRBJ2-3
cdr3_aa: CATSLSGSGNTDTQYF
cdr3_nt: TGTGCCACGTCCCTTAGCGGGAGTGGGAACACAGATACGCAGTATTTT

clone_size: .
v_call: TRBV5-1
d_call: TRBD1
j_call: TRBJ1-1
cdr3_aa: CASSPGTAMNTEAFF
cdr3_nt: TGCGCCAGCAGTCCCGGGACAGCCATGAACACTGAAGCTTTCTTT

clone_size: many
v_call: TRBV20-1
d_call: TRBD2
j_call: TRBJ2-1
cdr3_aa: CSAGKRERPSYNEQFF
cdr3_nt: TGCAGTGCTGGGAAGCGGGAGAGACCTTCCTACAATGAGCAGTTCTTC

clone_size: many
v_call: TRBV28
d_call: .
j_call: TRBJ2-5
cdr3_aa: CASSLFSSYETQYF
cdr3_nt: TGTGCCAGCAGTTTATTTAGTTCTTATGAGACCCAGTACTTC

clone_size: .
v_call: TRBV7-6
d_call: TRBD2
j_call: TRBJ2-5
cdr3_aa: CASSSGTSGRETQYF
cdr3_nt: TGTGCCAGCAGTTCCGGGACTAGCGGGAGAGAGACCCAGTACTTC

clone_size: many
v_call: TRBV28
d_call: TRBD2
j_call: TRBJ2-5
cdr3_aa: CASNQLAGARRETQYF
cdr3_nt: TGTGCCAGCAACCAACTAGCGGGAGCCCGCCGAGAGACCCAGTACTTC